Sequencing of this T cell receptor (beta chain) was carried out in a study of blood T cell repertoires in COVID-19. The repertoire was sequenced with immunoSEQ multiplex PCR; TCRdb's copy has only in-frame clones and lacks some. The table includes hundreds of thousands of clones, more than 75% detected once. This CDR3 contains 16 residues. Germline-derived CDR1 and CDR2 are LGHNA and YNFKEQ. V lost 1 base, J lost 0 bases, and 10 bases lay in between. This TCR came from a man of 80 years or more with acute or convalescent COVID-19. V usage is TRBV4-2 and J usage is TRBJ2-1; maybe TRBD1 (5 bases). The sample was peripheral blood. As DNA, the CDR3 is TGTGCCAGCAGCCAAGTAGGGGAAGTCTCCTACAATGAGCAGTTCTTC. Its protein is CASSQVGEVSYNEQFF.